A selection of T cell receptor beta chains follows, all from one sample in a study of blood T cell repertoires in COVID-19. Method: immunoSEQ multiplex PCR; TCRdb's copy keeps in-frame clones and lacks some. The sample lists 200,000 to 250,000 clones, less than 85% seen once, with about 7% in the top ten. The sequenced material came from peripheral blood. The receptor source for this set is a woman in her sixties or seventies with acute or convalescent COVID-19. The CDR3 runs from the conserved cysteine through the conserved F or W. A D gene is named only where the DNA matches it firmly. Expanded clones get a size class; other rows say once, few or many, or leave the size out.

clone_size,v_call,d_call,j_call,cdr3_aa,cdr3_nt
NA,TRBV30,TRBD1,TRBJ1-4,CAWSPPLGQGSGNEKLFF,TGTGCCTGGAGTCCACCCCTGGGACAGGGGAGCGGTAATGAAAAACTGTTTTTT
NA,TRBV11-2,NA,TRBJ2-1,CASSREGTEQFF,TGTGCCAGCAGCCGCGAGGGGACAGAGCAGTTCTTC
NA,TRBV6-2/TRBV6-3,NA,TRBJ2-3,CASSYAQRSDTQYF,TGTGCCAGCAGTTACGCGCAACGGTCAGATACGCAGTATTTT
NA,TRBV11-2,TRBD2,TRBJ2-1,CASSPLAGVHNEQFF,TGTGCCAGCAGCCCCCTAGCGGGGGTTCACAATGAGCAGTTCTTC
once,TRBV30,TRBD1,TRBJ2-7,CAWSSGTGGYEQYF,TGTGCCTGGAGTTCCGGGACAGGGGGCTACGAGCAGTACTTC
once,TRBV15,TRBD2,TRBJ2-1,CATSSNAGDARGSYNEQFF,TGTGCCACCAGTTCAAACGCGGGGGATGCGCGGGGGTCCTACAATGAGCAGTTCTTC
once,TRBV4-1,TRBD1,TRBJ1-1,CASSRGQAANTEAFF,TGCGCCAGCAGCCGTGGACAGGCGGCGAACACTGAAGCTTTCTTT
NA,TRBV6-1,NA,TRBJ2-5,CASSDRGWGAQETQYF,TGTGCCAGCAGTGACAGGGGATGGGGTGCGCAAGAGACCCAGTACTTC
NA,TRBV29-1,TRBD2,TRBJ2-2,CSVDGTSSTGELFF,TGCAGCGTTGACGGGACTAGTTCCACCGGGGAGCTGTTTTTT
NA,TRBV3-1/TRBV3-2,TRBD1,TRBJ2-1,CASGQVRPSYNEQFF,TGTGCCAGCGGACAGGTCCGACCCTCCTACAATGAGCAGTTCTTC
NA,TRBV30,NA,TRBJ1-1,CAWREAGGQSYTEAFF,TGTGCCTGGAGGGAGGCGGGTGGACAGTCGTACACTGAAGCTTTCTTT
NA,TRBV12-5,TRBD1,TRBJ1-2,CASGLGTGNGYGYTF,TGTGCTAGTGGTTTGGGGACAGGAAATGGCTATGGCTACACCTTC
NA,TRBV30,NA,TRBJ1-5,CAWSVRAGHGQPQHF,TGTGCCTGGAGTGTAAGGGCAGGGCACGGGCAGCCCCAGCATTTT
few,TRBV12-3/TRBV12-4,NA,TRBJ1-1,CASRDTGNTEAFF,TGTGCCAGCAGGGATACAGGGAACACTGAAGCTTTCTTT
NA,TRBV18,NA,TRBJ2-2,CASSPQDSTGELFF,TGTGCCAGCTCACCACAGGACAGCACCGGGGAGCTGTTTTTT
few,TRBV24-1,NA,TRBJ2-3,CATSRRGGAATDTQYF,TGTGCCACCAGCCGTAGAGGCGGGGCGGCAACAGATACGCAGTATTTT
NA,TRBV7-9,NA,TRBJ2-7,CASSLGSGLDEQYF,TGTGCCAGCAGCTTGGGCAGCGGCCTTGACGAGCAGTACTTC
NA,TRBV19,TRBD1,TRBJ2-7,CASSTGTASYEQYF,TGTGCCAGTAGTACCGGGACAGCCTCCTACGAGCAGTACTTC
NA,TRBV2,TRBD1,TRBJ1-2,CASSGTGGSYGYTF,TGTGCCAGCAGTGGGACAGGGGGTTCCTATGGCTACACCTTC
NA,TRBV6-5,TRBD1,TRBJ1-5,CASSQGEPQHF,TGTGCCAGCAGTCAGGGGGAGCCCCAGCATTTT
few,TRBV5-1,NA,TRBJ2-3,CASSLESSASSTDTQYF,TGCGCCAGCAGCTTGGAGAGTAGCGCGTCTAGCACAGATACGCAGTATTTT
NA,TRBV13,NA,TRBJ1-6,CASSLGQFNSPLHF,TGTGCCAGCAGCCTTGGACAGTTCAATTCACCCCTCCACTTT
NA,TRBV18,TRBD2,TRBJ2-5,CASSPPSGVKTQYF,TGTGCCAGCTCACCACCAAGCGGGGTAAAGACCCAGTACTTC
NA,TRBV9,NA,TRBJ1-1,CASSRNLNTEAFF,TGTGCCAGCTCCAGGAATCTGAACACTGAAGCTTTCTTT
few,TRBV2,TRBD1,TRBJ2-3,CASSLEDRGTRDTQYF,TGTGCCAGCAGTTTAGAGGACAGGGGTACCCGAGATACGCAGTATTTT
NA,TRBV5-6,TRBD1,TRBJ1-3,CASSGTGGNTIYF,TGTGCCAGCAGCGGGACAGGGGGAAACACCATATATTTT
NA,TRBV3-1/TRBV3-2,TRBD2,TRBJ2-2,CASNLGPAGATGELFF,TGTGCCAGCAACTTAGGACCAGCGGGGGCCACCGGGGAGCTGTTTTTT
few,TRBV19,NA,TRBJ2-2,CASSIQGGNTGELFF,TGTGCCAGTAGTATACAGGGGGGGAACACCGGGGAGCTGTTTTTT
NA,TRBV5-1,TRBD2,TRBJ2-1,CASSELAGGLHNEQFF,TGCGCCAGCAGCGAACTAGCGGGGGGGCTTCACAATGAGCAGTTCTTC
NA,TRBV28,NA,TRBJ2-1,CASSMYGGRGEQFF,TGTGCCAGCAGTATGTATGGGGGCAGGGGTGAGCAGTTCTTC
NA,TRBV10-3,NA,TRBJ2-2,CAISEAGVGVFF,TGTGCCATCAGTGAGGCAGGGGTTGGCGTGTTTTTT
NA,TRBV6-5,TRBD1,TRBJ1-2,CASCRDSVAYGYTF,TGTGCCAGTTGCCGGGACAGCGTTGCCTATGGCTACACCTTC
few,TRBV24-1,TRBD1,TRBJ1-4,CATREVHRGNEKLFF,TGTGCCACCAGGGAGGTTCACAGGGGGAACGAAAAACTGTTTTTT
many,TRBV7-2,NA,TRBJ2-7,CASSLFGGEQYF,TGTGCCAGCAGCTTATTCGGGGGCGAGCAGTACTTC
NA,TRBV10-1,NA,TRBJ1-1,CAERSGPREGVNTEAFF,TGCGCCGAACGATCCGGGCCCCGGGAGGGCGTGAACACTGAAGCTTTCTTT
NA,TRBV6-2/TRBV6-3,NA,TRBJ2-5,CASSRQLQETQYF,TGTGCCAGCAGTCGACAGCTTCAAGAGACCCAGTACTTC
once,TRBV6-2/TRBV6-3,NA,TRBJ2-6,CASSWSAREANVLTF,TGTGCCAGCAGTTGGAGCGCCCGGGAGGCCAACGTCCTGACTTTC
NA,TRBV2,TRBD1,TRBJ1-2,CASSETGDGYTF,TGTGCCAGCAGTGAGACAGGGGATGGCTACACCTTC
NA,TRBV3-1/TRBV3-2,NA,TRBJ2-5,CASSLASLPFQETQYF,TGTGCCAGCAGCTTAGCTAGTCTTCCTTTCCAAGAGACCCAGTACTTC
NA,TRBV6-5,NA,TRBJ1-1,CASRKTGNTEAFF,TGTGCCAGCAGAAAGACAGGGAACACTGAAGCTTTCTTT
once,TRBV7-2,TRBD2,TRBJ2-2,CASRPPGLAVTGELFF,TGTGCCAGCAGACCACCGGGACTAGCCGTCACCGGGGAGCTGTTTTTT
few,TRBV5-3,NA,TRBJ1-3,CARSLWGRAGNTIYF,TGTGCCAGAAGCTTATGGGGGAGGGCTGGAAACACCATATATTTT
NA,TRBV3-1/TRBV3-2,NA,TRBJ1-5,CASSQGGDQPQHF,TGTGCCAGCAGCCAAGGCGGGGATCAGCCCCAGCATTTT
NA,TRBV29-1,NA,TRBJ1-1,CSVAKGTKTEAFF,TGCAGCGTTGCAAAGGGGACAAAAACTGAAGCTTTCTTT
few,TRBV30,NA,TRBJ1-3,CAWSMEYSGNTIYF,TGTGCCTGGAGTATGGAGTACTCTGGAAACACCATATATTTT
NA,TRBV19,NA,TRBJ1-5,CASSFGRGSNQPQHF,TGTGCCAGTAGTTTCGGACGGGGTAGCAATCAGCCCCAGCATTTT
NA,TRBV5-1,TRBD2,TRBJ2-1,CASSLTSGGYNEQFF,TGCGCCAGCAGCTTAACTAGCGGGGGCTACAATGAGCAGTTCTTC
NA,TRBV29-1,TRBD2,TRBJ2-3,CSVVQRGVIGDTQYF,TGCAGCGTTGTACAGCGGGGGGTGATTGGGGATACGCAGTATTTT
NA,TRBV10-3,NA,TRBJ2-2,CAISEGTSTWSNTGELFF,TGTGCCATCAGTGAGGGGACATCCACGTGGTCGAACACCGGGGAGCTGTTTTTT
NA,TRBV7-2,NA,TRBJ2-7,CASSLAGSGFGEQYF,TGTGCCAGCAGCTTAGCGGGGTCAGGGTTTGGCGAGCAGTACTTC
NA,TRBV4-1,TRBD1,TRBJ1-5,CASSQDSPTGGSNQPQHF,TGCGCCAGCAGCCAAGATTCCCCGACAGGGGGCAGCAATCAGCCCCAGCATTTT
NA,TRBV12-5,TRBD1,TRBJ1-1,CASGLGLRTGKHHEAFF,TGTGCTAGTGGTTTGGGATTAAGGACAGGGAAGCACCATGAAGCTTTCTTT
NA,TRBV20-1,NA,TRBJ2-5,CSASSTIQETQYF,TGCAGTGCTAGTTCGACTATTCAAGAGACCCAGTACTTC
once,TRBV4-2,TRBD1,TRBJ1-1,CASSQERGQGTEAFF,TGTGCCAGCAGCCAAGAGAGGGGGCAGGGCACTGAAGCTTTCTTT
few,TRBV19,NA,TRBJ1-4,CASSIGAVNEKLFF,TGTGCCAGTAGTATTGGGGCGGTTAATGAAAAACTGTTTTTT
few,TRBV11-2,NA,TRBJ1-6,CASSLPPGGDSPLHF,TGTGCCAGCAGCTTACCTCCCGGGGGGGATTCACCCCTCCACTTT
NA,TRBV2,TRBD1,TRBJ1-4,CASSESHRGGEKLFF,TGTGCCAGCAGTGAATCGCACAGGGGAGGAGAAAAACTGTTTTTT